Following are 7 T cell receptor beta chains from one sample sequenced in a study of breast tumors, draining lymph nodes, adjacent tissues. TCRdb processed the multiplex PCR reads anew with MiXCR; each CDR3 protein has one entry. In the table there are about 13,000 distinct CDR3 sequences, 40% to 55% of which are singletons. Material: tumor-adjacent breast tissue. These receptors came from a female donor with breast cancer. Some clones in this sample may be carry-over from other donors' samples.

The rearrangement uses TRBV18 and TRBJ2-1; maybe TRBD2 (7 bases). The CDR3 has 17 amino acids. The V gene lost 3 bases and the J gene lost 1 base, with 16 bases spanning the gap. The germline gives CDR1 KGHSH, CDR2 LQKENI. The CDR3 region has the DNA TGTGCCAGCTCACCCTCTAGCGGAGGGGGTTCCTACAATGAGCAGTTCTTC. Translating gives CASSPSSGGGSYNEQFF.

The chain carries TRBV12-3 or TRBV12-4 and TRBJ2-3, with 12 bases identical to TRBD2. The CDR3 covers 14 residues. The trim removed 6 bases at V and 6 bases at J, leaving 4 bases unmatched. The CDR3 coding sequence is TGTGCCAGCAGGAGGACTAGCGGGGAGGATACGCAGTATTTT. Amino acid sequence: CASRRTSGEDTQYF.

This clonotype turned up a few times. The chain joins TRBV28 to TRBJ2-2; D gene ambiguous. The germline gives CDR1 MDHEN, CDR2 SYDVKM. This CDR3 comprises 14 residues. Trimming stripped 1 base from V and 6 bases from J, with 9 bases between. The chain's CDR3 is CASSLSSAAGELFF. The CDR3 nucleotides read TGTGCCAGCAGTTTATCGTCAGCTGCCGGGGAGCTGTTTTTT. Variable domain in full (rest from reference TRBV28 and TRBJ2-2): DVKVTQSSRYLVKRTGEKVFLECVQDMDHENMFWYRQDPGLGLRLIYFSYDVKMKEKGDIPEGYSVSREKKERFSLILESASTNQTSMYLCASSLSSAAGELFFGEGSRLTVL.

The rearrangement links TRBV5-1 to TRBJ1-2; no reliable D call. Trimming stripped 4 bases from V and 5 bases from J, with 6 bases between. Germline CDR1 is SGHRS and CDR2 is YFSETQ. The CDR3 consists of 11 residues. Here the CDR3 reads CASSAGYGYTF. For the CDR3, the DNA is TGCGCCAGCAGCGCGGGTTATGGCTACACCTTC. The complete variable domain, with remaining parts taken from reference TRBV5-1 and TRBJ1-2, reads KAGVTQTPRYLIKTRGQQVTLSCSPISGHRSVSWYQQTPGQGLQFLFEYFSETQRNKGNFPGRFSGRQFSNSRSEMNVSTLELGDSALYLCASSAGYGYTFGSGTRLTVV.

This chain links TRBV4-1 with TRBJ1-6; possibly TRBD1 for D (6 bases). The V gene's germline CDR1 is MGHRA and CDR2 YSYEKL. The length of the CDR3 is 13 residues. The ends were cut back, 5 bases at V and 8 bases at J, with 10 bases in the middle. CDR3 amino acids: CASSRAGDSPLHF. Here the CDR3 DNA reads TGCGCCAGCAGCAGGGCAGGGGATTCACCCCTCCACTTT.

This clonotype was seen only once. The genes are TRBV5-1 and TRBJ1-6; 8 bases line up with TRBD1. Per the germline V gene, CDR1 is SGHRS and CDR2 is YFSETQ. This CDR3 spans 18 amino acids. The V gene end was trimmed by 1 base and the J gene end by 7 bases; junction bases not matched to a gene: 13. In nucleotides, the CDR3 is TGCGCCAGCAGCTTGAACCCTTGGACAGGGACGGAGAATTCACCCCTCCACTTT. Its protein is CASSLNPWTGTENSPLHF.

This clonotype has just one count. A much larger clone differs from this one at a single base, so this may be a read error. The conserved phenylalanine or tryptophan is not found at the CDR3 terminus, so this likely reflects a read error. The chain recombines TRBV19 with TRBJ1-1, with D tentatively TRBD1 (5 bases). V was cut by 4 bases and J by 4 bases, with 13 bases left in between. The CDR3 totals 14 residues. Per the germline V gene, CDR1 is LNHDA and CDR2 is SQIVND (reference sequence). CDR3 residues: CASSTGGGTTEAFL. The CDR3 DNA reads TGTGCCAGTAGTACCGGGGGGGGGACCACTGAAGCTTTCCTT.